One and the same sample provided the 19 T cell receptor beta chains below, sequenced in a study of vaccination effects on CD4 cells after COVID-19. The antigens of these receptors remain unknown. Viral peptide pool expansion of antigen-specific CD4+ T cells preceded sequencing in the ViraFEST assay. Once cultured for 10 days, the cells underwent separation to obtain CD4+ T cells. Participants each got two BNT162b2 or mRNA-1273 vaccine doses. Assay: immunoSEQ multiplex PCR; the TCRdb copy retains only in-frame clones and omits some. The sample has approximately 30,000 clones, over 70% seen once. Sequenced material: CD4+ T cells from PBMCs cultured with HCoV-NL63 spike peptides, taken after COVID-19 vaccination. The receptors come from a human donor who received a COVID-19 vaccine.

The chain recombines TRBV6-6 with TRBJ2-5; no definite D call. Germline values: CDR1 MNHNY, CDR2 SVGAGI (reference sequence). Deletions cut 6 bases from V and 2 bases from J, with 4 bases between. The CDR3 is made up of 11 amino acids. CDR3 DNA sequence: TGTGCCAGCAGCAATCAAGAGACCCAGTACTTC. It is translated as CASSNQETQYF.

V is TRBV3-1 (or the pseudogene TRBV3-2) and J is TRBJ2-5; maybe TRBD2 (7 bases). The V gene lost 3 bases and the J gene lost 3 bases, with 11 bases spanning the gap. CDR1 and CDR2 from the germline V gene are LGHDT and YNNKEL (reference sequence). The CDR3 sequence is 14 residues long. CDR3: CASSHEGGEETQYF. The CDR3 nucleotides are TGTGCCAGCAGCCACGAAGGGGGGGAAGAGACCCAGTACTTC.

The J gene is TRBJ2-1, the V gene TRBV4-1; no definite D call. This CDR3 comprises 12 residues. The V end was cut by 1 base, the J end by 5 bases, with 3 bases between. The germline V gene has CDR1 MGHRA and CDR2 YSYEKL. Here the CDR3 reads CASSQVHNEQFF. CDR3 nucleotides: TGCGCCAGCAGCCAAGTGCACAATGAGCAGTTCTTC.

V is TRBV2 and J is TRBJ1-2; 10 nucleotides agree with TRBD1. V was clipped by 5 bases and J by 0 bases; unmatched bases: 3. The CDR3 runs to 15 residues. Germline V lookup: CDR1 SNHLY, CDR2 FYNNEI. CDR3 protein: CASSNGQGANYGYTF. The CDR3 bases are TGTGCCAGCAGTAACGGACAGGGGGCTAACTATGGCTACACCTTC.

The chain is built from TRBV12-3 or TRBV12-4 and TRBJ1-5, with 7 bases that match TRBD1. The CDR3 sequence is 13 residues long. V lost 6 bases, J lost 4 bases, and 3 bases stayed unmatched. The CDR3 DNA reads TGTGCCAGCAGAAGGACAGGTAATCAGCCCCAGCATTTT. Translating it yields CASRRTGNQPQHF.

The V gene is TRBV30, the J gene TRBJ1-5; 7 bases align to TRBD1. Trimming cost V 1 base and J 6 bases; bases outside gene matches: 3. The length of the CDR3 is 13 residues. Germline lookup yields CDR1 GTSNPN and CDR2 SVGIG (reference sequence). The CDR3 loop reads CAWSGQGVQPQHF. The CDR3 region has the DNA TGTGCCTGGAGTGGACAGGGCGTTCAGCCCCAGCATTTT.

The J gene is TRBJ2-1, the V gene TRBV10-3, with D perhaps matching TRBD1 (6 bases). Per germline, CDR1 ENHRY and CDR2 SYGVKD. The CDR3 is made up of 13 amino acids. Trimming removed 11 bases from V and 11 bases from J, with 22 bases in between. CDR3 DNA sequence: TGTGCCGCGAGCACACCCGGGACACCAAAGCAGTTCTTC. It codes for CAASTPGTPKQFF.

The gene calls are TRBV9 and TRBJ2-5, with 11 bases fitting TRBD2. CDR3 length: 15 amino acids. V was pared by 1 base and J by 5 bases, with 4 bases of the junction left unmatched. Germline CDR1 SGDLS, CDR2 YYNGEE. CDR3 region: CASSVFSGGVETQYF. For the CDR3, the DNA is TGTGCCAGCAGCGTATTTAGCGGGGGGGTGGAGACCCAGTACTTC.

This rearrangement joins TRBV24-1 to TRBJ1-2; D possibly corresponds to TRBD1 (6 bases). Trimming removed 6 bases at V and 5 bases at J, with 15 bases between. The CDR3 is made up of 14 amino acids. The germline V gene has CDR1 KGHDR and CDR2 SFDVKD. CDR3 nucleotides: TGTGCCACCAGTACCCTTGGACAGTCTTATGGCTACACCTTC. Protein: CATSTLGQSYGYTF.

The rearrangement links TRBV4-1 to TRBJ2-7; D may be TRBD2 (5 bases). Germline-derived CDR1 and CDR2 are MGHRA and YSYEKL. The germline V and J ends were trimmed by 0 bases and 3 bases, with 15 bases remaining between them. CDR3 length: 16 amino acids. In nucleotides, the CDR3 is TGCGCCAGCAGCCAAGATCTGGGTGGACGGGGCTACGAGCAGTACTTC. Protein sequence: CASSQDLGGRGYEQYF.

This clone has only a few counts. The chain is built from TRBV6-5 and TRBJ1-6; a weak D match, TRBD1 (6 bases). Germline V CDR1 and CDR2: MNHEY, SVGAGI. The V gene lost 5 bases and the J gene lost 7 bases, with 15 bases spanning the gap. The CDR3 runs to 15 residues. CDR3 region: CASSPRRGRNSPLHF. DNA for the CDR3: TGTGCCAGCAGTCCCCGTCGGGGGCGAAATTCACCCCTCCACTTT.

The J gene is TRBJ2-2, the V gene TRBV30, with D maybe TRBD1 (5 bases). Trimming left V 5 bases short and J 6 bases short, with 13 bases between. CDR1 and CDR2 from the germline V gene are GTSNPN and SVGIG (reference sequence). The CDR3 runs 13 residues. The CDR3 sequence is CAWDQGFAGELFF. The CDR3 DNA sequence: TGTGCCTGGGACCAGGGTTTCGCCGGGGAGCTGTTTTTT. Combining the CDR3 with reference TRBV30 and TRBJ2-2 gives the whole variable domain SQTIHQWPATLVQPVGSPLSLECTVEGTSNPNLYWYRQAAGRGLQLLFYSVGIGQISSEVPQNLSASRPQDRQFILSSKKLLLSDSGFYLCAWDQGFAGELFFGEGSRLTVL.

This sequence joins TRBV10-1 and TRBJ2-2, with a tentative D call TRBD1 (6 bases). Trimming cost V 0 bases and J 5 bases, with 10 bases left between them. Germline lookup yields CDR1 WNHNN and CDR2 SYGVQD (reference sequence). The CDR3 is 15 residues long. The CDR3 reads CASSESPGATGELFF. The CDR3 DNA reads TGCGCCAGCAGTGAGTCGCCAGGGGCGACCGGGGAGCTGTTTTTT.

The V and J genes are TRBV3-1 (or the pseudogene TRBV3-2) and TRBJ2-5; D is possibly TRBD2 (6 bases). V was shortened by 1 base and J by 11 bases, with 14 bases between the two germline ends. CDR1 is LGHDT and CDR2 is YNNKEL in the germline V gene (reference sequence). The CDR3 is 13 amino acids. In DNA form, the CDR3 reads TGTGCCAGCAGCCAAGTTCCAGGAGGGGAGCAGTACTTC. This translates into CASSQVPGGEQYF.

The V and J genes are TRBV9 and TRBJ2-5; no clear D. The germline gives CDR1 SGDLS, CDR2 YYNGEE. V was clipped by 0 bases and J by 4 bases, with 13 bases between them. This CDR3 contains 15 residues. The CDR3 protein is CASSVGGTWGETQYF. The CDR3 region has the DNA TGTGCCAGCAGCGTAGGGGGAACTTGGGGAGAGACCCAGTACTTC. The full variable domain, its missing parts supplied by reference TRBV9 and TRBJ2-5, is DSGVTQTPKHLITATGQRVTLRCSPRSGDLSVYWYQQSLDQGLQFLIQYYNGEERAKGNILERFSAQQFPDLHSELNLSSLELGDSALYFCASSVGGTWGETQYFGPGTRLLVL.

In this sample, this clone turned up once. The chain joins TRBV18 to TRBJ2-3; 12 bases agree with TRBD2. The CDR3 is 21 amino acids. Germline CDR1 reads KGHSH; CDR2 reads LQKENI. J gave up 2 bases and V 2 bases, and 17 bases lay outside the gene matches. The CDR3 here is CASSPKTLTGLAGGHTDTQYF. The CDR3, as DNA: TGTGCCAGCTCACCAAAGACCCTAACCGGGCTAGCGGGGGGGCACACAGATACGCAGTATTTT.

The CDR3 region has the DNA TGTGCCAGCAGGGAGAGAGGTTCCTATAATTCACCCCTCCACTTT. Its protein is CASRERGSYNSPLHF. The J gene is TRBJ1-6, the V gene TRBV5-4; D unclear. Trimming removed 5 bases at V and 1 base at J, with 10 bases between. Germline lookup yields CDR1 SGHNT and CDR2 YYREEE (reference sequence). This CDR3 spans 15 amino acids.

CDR3 nucleotide sequence: TGTGCCAGCAGTCGAGCGTCAGGGGTGGAGGAGACCCAGTACTTC. It encodes CASSRASGVEETQYF. The chain couples TRBV7-9 to TRBJ2-5, with D possibly being TRBD1 (6 bases). Germline V gene lookup returns CDR1 SEHNR and CDR2 FQNEAQ (reference sequence). The germline V and J ends were trimmed by 6 bases and 5 bases, with 19 bases remaining between them. This CDR3 has 15 amino acids.

The chain's CDR3 is CASSLGARTGELFF. The CDR3 DNA sequence: TGTGCCAGTAGTTTGGGGGCGCGCACCGGGGAGCTGTTTTTT. The chain recombines TRBV19 with TRBJ2-2, with TRBD1 as a possible D gene (6 bases). CDR1 LNHDA and CDR2 SQIVND come from the germline V gene (reference sequence). The V and J ends lost 5 bases and 4 bases respectively, with 11 bases between them. The CDR3 runs to 14 residues.